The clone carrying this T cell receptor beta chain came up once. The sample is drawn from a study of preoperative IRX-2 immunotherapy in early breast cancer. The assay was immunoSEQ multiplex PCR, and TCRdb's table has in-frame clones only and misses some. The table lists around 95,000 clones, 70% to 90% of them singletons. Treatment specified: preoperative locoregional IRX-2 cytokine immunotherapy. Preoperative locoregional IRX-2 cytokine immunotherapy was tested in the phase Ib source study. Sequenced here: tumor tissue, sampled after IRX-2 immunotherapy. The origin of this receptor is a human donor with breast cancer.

DNA for the CDR3: TGTGCCAGCAGCCAAGTGGATAACTACAATGAGCAGTTCTTC. Translating it yields CASSQVDNYNEQFF. The rearrangement joins TRBV11-3 to TRBJ2-1; D not resolved. This CDR3 has 14 amino acids. Germline V gives CDR1 SGHNT, CDR2 YENEEA. Trimming stripped 5 bases from V and 3 bases from J, with 11 bases between.